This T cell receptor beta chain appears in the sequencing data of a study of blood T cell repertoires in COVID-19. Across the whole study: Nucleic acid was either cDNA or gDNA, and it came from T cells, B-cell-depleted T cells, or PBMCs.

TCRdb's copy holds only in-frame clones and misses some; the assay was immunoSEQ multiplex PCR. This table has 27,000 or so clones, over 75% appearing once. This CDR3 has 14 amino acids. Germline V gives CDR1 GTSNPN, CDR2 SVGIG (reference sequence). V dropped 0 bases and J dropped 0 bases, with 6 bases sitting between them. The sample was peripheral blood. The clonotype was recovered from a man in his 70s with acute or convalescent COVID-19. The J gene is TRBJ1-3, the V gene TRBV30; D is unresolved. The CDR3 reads CAWSVHTSGNTIYF. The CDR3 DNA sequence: TGTGCCTGGAGTGTACACACCTCTGGAAACACCATATATTTT.